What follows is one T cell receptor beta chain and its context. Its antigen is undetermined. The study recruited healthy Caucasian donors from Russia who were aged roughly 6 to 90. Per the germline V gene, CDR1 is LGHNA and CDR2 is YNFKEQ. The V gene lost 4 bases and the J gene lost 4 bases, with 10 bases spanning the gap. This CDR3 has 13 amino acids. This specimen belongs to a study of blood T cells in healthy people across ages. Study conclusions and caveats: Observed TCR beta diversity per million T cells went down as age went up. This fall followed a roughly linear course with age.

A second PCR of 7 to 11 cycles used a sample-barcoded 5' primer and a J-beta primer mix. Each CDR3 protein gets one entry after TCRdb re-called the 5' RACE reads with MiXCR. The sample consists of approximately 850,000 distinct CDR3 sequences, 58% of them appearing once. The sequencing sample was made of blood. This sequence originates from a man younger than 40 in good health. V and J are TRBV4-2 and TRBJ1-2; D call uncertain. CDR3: CASSRYQAYGYTF. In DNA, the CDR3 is TGTGCCAGCAGCCGGTATCAGGCCTATGGCTACACCTTC.